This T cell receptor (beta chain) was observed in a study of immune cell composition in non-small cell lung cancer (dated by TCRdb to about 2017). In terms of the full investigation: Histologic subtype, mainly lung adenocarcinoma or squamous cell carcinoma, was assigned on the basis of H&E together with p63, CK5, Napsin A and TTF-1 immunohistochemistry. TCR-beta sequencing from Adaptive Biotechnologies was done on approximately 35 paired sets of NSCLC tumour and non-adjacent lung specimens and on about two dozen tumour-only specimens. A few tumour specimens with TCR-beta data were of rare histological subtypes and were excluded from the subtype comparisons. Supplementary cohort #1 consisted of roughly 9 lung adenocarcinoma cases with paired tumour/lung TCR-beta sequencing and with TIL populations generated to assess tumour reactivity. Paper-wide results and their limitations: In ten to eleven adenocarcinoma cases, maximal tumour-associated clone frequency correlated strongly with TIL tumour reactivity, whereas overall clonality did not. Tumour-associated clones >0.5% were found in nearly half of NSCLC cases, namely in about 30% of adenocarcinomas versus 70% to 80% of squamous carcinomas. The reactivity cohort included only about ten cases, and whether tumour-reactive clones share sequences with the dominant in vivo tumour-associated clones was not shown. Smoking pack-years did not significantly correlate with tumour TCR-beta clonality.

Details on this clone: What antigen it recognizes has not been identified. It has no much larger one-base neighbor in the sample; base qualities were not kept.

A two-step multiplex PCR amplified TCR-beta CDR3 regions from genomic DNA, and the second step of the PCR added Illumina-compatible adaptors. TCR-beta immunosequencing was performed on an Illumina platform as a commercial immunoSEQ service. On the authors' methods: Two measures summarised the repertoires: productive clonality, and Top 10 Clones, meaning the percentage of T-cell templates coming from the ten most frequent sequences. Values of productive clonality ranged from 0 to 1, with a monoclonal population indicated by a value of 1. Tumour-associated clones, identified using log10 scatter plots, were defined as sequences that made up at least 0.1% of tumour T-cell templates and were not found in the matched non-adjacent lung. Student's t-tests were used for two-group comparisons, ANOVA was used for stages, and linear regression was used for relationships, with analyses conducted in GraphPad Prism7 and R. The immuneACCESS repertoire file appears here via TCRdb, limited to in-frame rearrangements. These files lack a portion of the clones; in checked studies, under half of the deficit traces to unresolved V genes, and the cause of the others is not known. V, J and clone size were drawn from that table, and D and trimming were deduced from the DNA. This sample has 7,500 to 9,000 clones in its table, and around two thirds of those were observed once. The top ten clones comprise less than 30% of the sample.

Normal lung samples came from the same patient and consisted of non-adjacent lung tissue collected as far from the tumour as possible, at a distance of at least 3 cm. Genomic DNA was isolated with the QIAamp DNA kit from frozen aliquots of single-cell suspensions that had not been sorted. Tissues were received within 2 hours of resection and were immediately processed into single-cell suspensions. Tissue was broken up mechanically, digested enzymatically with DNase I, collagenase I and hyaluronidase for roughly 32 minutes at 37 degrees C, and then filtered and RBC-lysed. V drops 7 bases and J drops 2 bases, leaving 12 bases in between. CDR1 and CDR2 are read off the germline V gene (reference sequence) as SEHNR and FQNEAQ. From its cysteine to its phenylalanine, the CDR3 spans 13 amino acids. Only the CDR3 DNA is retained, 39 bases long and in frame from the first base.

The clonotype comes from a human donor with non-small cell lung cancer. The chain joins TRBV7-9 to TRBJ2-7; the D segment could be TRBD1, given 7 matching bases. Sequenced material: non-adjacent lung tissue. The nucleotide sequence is TGTGCCAGCAACAGGGGAGGTACCTACGAGCAGTACTTC. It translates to CASNRGGTYEQYF.